The clone carrying this T cell receptor (beta chain) was picked up many times. What it recognizes is unknown. This entry is derived from a study of CD8 T cells in ankylosing spondylitis. Trimming left V 6 bases short and J 2 bases short, with 13 bases between. The CDR3 covers 15 residues. CDR1 and CDR2 from the germline V gene are MNHNS and SASEGT. Study conclusions and caveats: Significant enrichment of disease-linked clones was reported in matched ankylosing spondylitis synovial fluid. Reports of some motif variants in reactive arthritis synovial fluid and blood predate this one. The study identified a TCR beta motif of under ten highly homologous variants that appeared characteristic of ankylosing spondylitis blood.

5'-RACE, quantitative and with molecular barcodes, yielded the TCR beta libraries. TCRdb fed the 5' RACE reads into MiXCR, producing one record per CDR3 protein. The sample contains roughly 48,000 distinct CDR3 sequences, around 7.4% of which appear only once. The specimen sequenced was blood, either unsorted or a sorted T cell fraction (not recorded which). The clonotype comes from a female donor with ankylosing spondylitis or in good health (not recorded which). The V call is TRBV6-1, the J call TRBJ2-2; no definite D call. As DNA, the CDR3 is TGTGCCAGCAGCAGCCCACCGGTTAACACCGGGGAGCTGTTTTTT. It is translated as CASSSPPVNTGELFF.